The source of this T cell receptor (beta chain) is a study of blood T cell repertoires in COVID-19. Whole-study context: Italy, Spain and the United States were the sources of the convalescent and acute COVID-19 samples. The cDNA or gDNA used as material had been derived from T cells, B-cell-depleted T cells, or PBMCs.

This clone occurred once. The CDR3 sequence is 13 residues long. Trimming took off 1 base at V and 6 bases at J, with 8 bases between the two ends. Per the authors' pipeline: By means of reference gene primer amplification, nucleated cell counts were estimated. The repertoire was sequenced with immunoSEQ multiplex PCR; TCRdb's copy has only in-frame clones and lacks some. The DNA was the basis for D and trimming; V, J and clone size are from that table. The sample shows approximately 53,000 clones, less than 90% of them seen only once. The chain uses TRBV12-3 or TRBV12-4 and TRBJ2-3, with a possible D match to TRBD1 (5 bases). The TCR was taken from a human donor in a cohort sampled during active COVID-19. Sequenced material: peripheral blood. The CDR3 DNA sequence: TGTGCCAGCAGTTTAGGGGGCAGCGATACGCAGTATTTT. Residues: CASSLGGSDTQYF.